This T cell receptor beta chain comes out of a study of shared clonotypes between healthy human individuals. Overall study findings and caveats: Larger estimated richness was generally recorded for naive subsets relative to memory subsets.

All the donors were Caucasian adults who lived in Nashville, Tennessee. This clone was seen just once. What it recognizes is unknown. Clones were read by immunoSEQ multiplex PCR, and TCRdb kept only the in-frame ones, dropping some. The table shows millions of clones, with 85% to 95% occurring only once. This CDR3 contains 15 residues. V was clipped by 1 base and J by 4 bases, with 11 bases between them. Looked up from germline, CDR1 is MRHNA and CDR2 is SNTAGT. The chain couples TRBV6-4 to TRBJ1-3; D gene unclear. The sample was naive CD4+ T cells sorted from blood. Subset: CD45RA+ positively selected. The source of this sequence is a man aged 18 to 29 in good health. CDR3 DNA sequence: TGTGCCAGCAGTGACTTTTATCCAACCGGAAACACCATATATTTT. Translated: CASSDFYPTGNTIYF.